One sample yielded the 21 T cell receptor beta chains listed below, sequenced in a study of shared clonotypes between healthy human individuals. Sequenced by immunoSEQ multiplex PCR; TCRdb stores in-frame clones only, minus some. This repertoire shows some 2,400,000 clones, approximately 96% found once; its top ten account for more than 0.1%. Sequencing input: naive CD4+ T cells sorted from blood. Described subset: CD45RA+ positively selected. The receptors come from a man in his late teens or twenties in good health.

This clone has just a few counts. Other DNA sequences within the sample encode an identical CDR3. The V and J genes are TRBV18 and TRBJ2-2, with D unclear. Between the trimmed V and J ends, which lost 2 bases and 6 bases, there was a span of 4 bases. The CDR3 loop spans 12 amino acids. Germline CDR1 KGHSH, CDR2 LQKENI. In nucleotides, the CDR3 is TGTGCCAGCTCACCAGGGTCCGGGGAGCTGTTTTTT. Its translation is CASSPGSGELFF.

The rearrangement links TRBV7-9 to TRBJ2-7; TRBD1 agrees at 7 bases. Trimming cost V 6 bases and J 3 bases; bases outside gene matches: 5. The CDR3 consists of 13 residues. Germline CDR1 is SEHNR and CDR2 is FQNEAQ (reference sequence). The CDR3 DNA is TGTGCCAGCAGTGACAGGGCAAACTACGAGCAGTACTTC. This translates into CASSDRANYEQYF.

V gene TRBV28 combines with J gene TRBJ2-3; TRBD1 aligns across 9 bases. Germline CDR1 and CDR2: MDHEN and SYDVKM. V lost 5 bases, J lost 1 base, and 13 bases stayed unmatched. The CDR3 runs to 18 residues. The CDR3 is CASSGPGQGLVGTDTQYF. CDR3 DNA sequence: TGTGCCAGCAGTGGACCGGGACAGGGTCTCGTTGGCACAGATACGCAGTATTTT.

The chain has TRBV15 and TRBJ1-5; 8 nucleotides match TRBD1. J gave up 6 bases and V 0 bases, and 4 bases lay outside the gene matches. The germline V gene encodes CDR1 LNHNV and CDR2 YYDKDF (reference sequence). The CDR3 runs to 15 residues. As DNA, the CDR3 is TGTGCCACCAGCAGAGATTCAGGGGGCGGTCAGCCCCAGCATTTT. The encoded protein is CATSRDSGGGQPQHF.

The table lists this clone with a count of one. The chain links TRBV10-3 to TRBJ1-4; 7 bases fit TRBD1. V was pared by 0 bases and J by 8 bases, with 3 bases of the junction left unmatched. The CDR3 extends over 14 amino acids. Per germline, CDR1 ENHRY and CDR2 SYGVKD. This CDR3 reads CAISESTGQEKLFF. CDR3 DNA sequence: TGTGCCATCAGTGAGTCGACAGGGCAAGAAAAACTGTTTTTT.

The J gene is TRBJ2-1, the V gene TRBV27; 9 positions agree with TRBD2. With V trimmed by 4 bases and J by 3 bases, 1 base remained unmatched. This CDR3 region has 14 residues. Germline lookup yields CDR1 MNHEY and CDR2 SMNVEV (reference sequence). The DNA for the CDR3 is TGTGCCAGCAGTTCTAGCGGGGTCTACAATGAGCAGTTCTTC. This sequence encodes CASSSSGVYNEQFF.

This clone was found a few times. Other DNA sequences in this sample translate to the same CDR3. The rearrangement links TRBV7-6 to TRBJ2-5; D ambiguous. Germline CDR1 and CDR2: SGHVS and FNYEAQ. This CDR3 is 12 amino acids long. Trimming cost V 1 base and J 2 bases, with 2 bases left between them. CDR3: CASSLGQETQYF. The CDR3 DNA sequence: TGTGCCAGCAGCTTAGGGCAAGAGACCCAGTACTTC.

This clone was counted between two and nine times. The chain has TRBV5-4 and TRBJ1-6; D is possibly TRBD1 (5 bases). CDR3 length: 13 amino acids. Trimming took off 6 bases at V and 6 bases at J, with 10 bases between the two ends. Per the germline V gene, CDR1 is SGHNT and CDR2 is YYREEE (reference sequence). CDR3 nucleotides: TGTGCCAGCACCCGGGACCCTAATTCACCCCTCCACTTT. Translating it yields CASTRDPNSPLHF.

The chain recombines TRBV7-3 with TRBJ1-6, with a weak D call TRBD1 (6 bases). CDR1 and CDR2 from the germline V gene are SGHTA and FQGTGA. V was shortened by 2 bases and J by 3 bases, with 11 bases between the two germline ends. This CDR3 is built from 16 residues. The DNA of the CDR3 is TGTGCCAGCAGCTTAGAGGGAGGGGGCTATAATTCACCCCTCCACTTT. This encodes CASSLEGGGYNSPLHF.

On this clone itself: The sample carries other DNA sequences with the same CDR3. CDR3 amino acids: CASSLDRAGEAFF. CDR3 coding DNA: TGCGCCAGCAGCTTGGATCGGGCGGGTGAAGCTTTCTTT. The rearrangement links TRBV5-1 to TRBJ1-1, with D unresolved. Trimming left V 0 bases short and J 7 bases short, with 10 bases between. This CDR3 is built from 13 residues. Germline CDR1 SGHRS, CDR2 YFSETQ. Drawing the rest from reference TRBV5-1 and TRBJ1-1, the complete variable domain is KAGVTQTPRYLIKTRGQQVTLSCSPISGHRSVSWYQQTPGQGLQFLFEYFSETQRNKGNFPGRFSGRQFSNSRSEMNVSTLELGDSALYLCASSLDRAGEAFFGQGTRLTVV.

On this clone itself: Other DNA sequences in the same sample also yield this CDR3. J is TRBJ1-1 and V is TRBV6-5; possible D gene TRBD1, 5 bases. Germline V lookup: CDR1 MNHEY, CDR2 SVGAGI. The CDR3 totals 14 residues. V gave up 0 bases and J gave up 4 bases, with 9 bases separating them. CDR3 sequence: CASSYSMGGTEAFF. CDR3 sequence (DNA): TGTGCCAGCAGTTACTCGATGGGGGGCACTGAAGCTTTCTTT.

The gene calls are TRBV11-2 and TRBJ2-7, with D unresolved. Germline V CDR1 and CDR2: SGHAT, FQNNGV. The CDR3 has 12 amino acids. V lost 3 bases and J 3 bases, leaving 6 bases between the germline ends. The CDR3 DNA sequence: TGTGCCAGCAGCTTGTGGAGCTACGAGCAGTACTTC. It yields the protein CASSLWSYEQYF. Drawing the rest from reference TRBV11-2 and TRBJ2-7, the complete variable domain is EAGVAQSPRYKIIEKRQSVAFWCNPISGHATLYWYQQILGQGPKLLIQFQNNGVVDDSQLPKDRFSAERLKGVDSTLKIQPAKLEDSAVYLCASSLWSYEQYFGPGTRLTVT.

The gene calls are TRBV14 and TRBJ2-7, with D perhaps TRBD2 (5 bases). V was pared by 4 bases and J by 6 bases, with 19 bases between. The germline V gene encodes CDR1 SGHDN and CDR2 FVKESK. The CDR3 spans 15 residues. In DNA form, the CDR3 reads TGTGCCAGCAGCCGAAAGGGCCTAGGAGGCTCCGAGCAGTACTTC. Protein product: CASSRKGLGGSEQYF.

The chain links TRBV4-1 to TRBJ2-7, with TRBD2 identical over 11 bases. V gave up 4 bases and J gave up 4 bases; unmatched junction bases: 12. This CDR3 contains 17 residues. Germline V lookup: CDR1 MGHRA, CDR2 YSYEKL. The CDR3 here is CASSPTTASGRRYEQYF. The CDR3 DNA reads as TGCGCCAGCAGCCCGACCACGGCTAGCGGGAGGAGATACGAGCAGTACTTC.

J is TRBJ2-5 and V is TRBV10-3, with TRBD1 matching 7 bases. Germline V gene data show CDR1 as ENHRY and CDR2 as SYGVKD. Unmatched junction bases numbered 11, after V lost 0 bases and J lost 1 base. The CDR3 length is 18 residues. The CDR3 loop reads CAISESVGNRGFQETQYF. The CDR3 nucleotides read TGTGCCATCAGTGAGTCGGTAGGGAACAGGGGATTCCAAGAGACCCAGTACTTC.

The chain links TRBV5-1 to TRBJ1-1, with 7 bases fitting TRBD1. The CDR3 is 16 residues long. Trimming at V came to 0 bases and at J to 0 bases, leaving 5 bases not matched to a gene. The V gene's germline CDR1 is SGHRS and CDR2 YFSETQ. Written as DNA, the CDR3 is TGCGCCAGCAGCTTGGGGGACAGACGGTTGAACACTGAAGCTTTCTTT. Its protein product is CASSLGDRRLNTEAFF. Looking up the rest from reference TRBV5-1 and TRBJ1-1 gives the full variable domain: KAGVTQTPRYLIKTRGQQVTLSCSPISGHRSVSWYQQTPGQGLQFLFEYFSETQRNKGNFPGRFSGRQFSNSRSEMNVSTLELGDSALYLCASSLGDRRLNTEAFFGQGTRLTVV.

V is TRBV2 and J is TRBJ2-3, with D perhaps matching TRBD2 (5 bases). The germline V gene encodes CDR1 SNHLY and CDR2 FYNNEI. V gave up 7 bases and J gave up 4 bases, with 21 bases separating them. This CDR3 has 16 amino acids. In nucleotides, the CDR3 is TGTGCCAGCACTACAGTGGGTCTAGCTGAGGCAGATACGCAGTATTTT. It codes for CASTTVGLAEADTQYF.

V usage is TRBV30 and J usage is TRBJ1-2; D is ambiguous. The V gene's germline CDR1 is GTSNPN and CDR2 SVGIG (reference sequence). The CDR3 is 13 amino acids. V was pared by 1 base and J by 2 bases, with 8 bases between. DNA of the CDR3: TGTGCCTGGAGTGAGGACGGAAACTATGGCTACACCTTC. Its translation is CAWSEDGNYGYTF.

The gene calls are TRBV7-2 and TRBJ1-5, with D perhaps matching TRBD1 (6 bases). The V gene lost 0 bases and the J gene lost 4 bases, with 13 bases spanning the gap. CDR3 length: 16 amino acids. CDR1 is SGHTA and CDR2 is FQGNSA in the germline V gene. CDR3 sequence reads: CASSLARSQGNQPQHF. The CDR3 DNA reads TGTGCCAGCAGCTTAGCGCGGTCGCAGGGGAATCAGCCCCAGCATTTT. The whole variable domain, filled in from reference TRBV7-2 and TRBJ1-5, reads GAGVSQSPSNKVTEKGKDVELRCDPISGHTALYWYRQSLGQGLEFLIYFQGNSAPDKSGLPSDRFSAERTGGSVSTLTIQRTQQEDSAVYLCASSLARSQGNQPQHFGDGTRLSIL.

The chain joins TRBV7-2 to TRBJ2-7; 10 bases agree with TRBD2. The J segment lost 2 bases and the V segment lost 6 bases, leaving 7 bases of the junction unmatched. This CDR3 is built from 15 residues. Germline V lookup: CDR1 SGHTA, CDR2 FQGNSA. CDR3 amino acids: CASRDGAGGPYEQYF. The CDR3 coding sequence is TGTGCCAGCAGGGACGGAGCGGGAGGGCCCTACGAGCAGTACTTC. The variable domain in full, completed from reference TRBV7-2 and TRBJ2-7, reads GAGVSQSPSNKVTEKGKDVELRCDPISGHTALYWYRQSLGQGLEFLIYFQGNSAPDKSGLPSDRFSAERTGGSVSTLTIQRTQQEDSAVYLCASRDGAGGPYEQYFGPGTRLTVT.

The J gene is TRBJ2-7, the V gene TRBV4-3, with 8 positions matching TRBD2. The V gene's germline CDR1 is LGHNA and CDR2 YSLEER. V shed 3 bases and J 1 base; nucleotides not matched to a gene: 8. CDR3 length equals 16 residues. CDR3 loop: CASSQTRAGVSYEQYF. The CDR3 DNA reads as TGCGCCAGCAGCCAGACCCGAGCGGGGGTTTCCTACGAGCAGTACTTC.